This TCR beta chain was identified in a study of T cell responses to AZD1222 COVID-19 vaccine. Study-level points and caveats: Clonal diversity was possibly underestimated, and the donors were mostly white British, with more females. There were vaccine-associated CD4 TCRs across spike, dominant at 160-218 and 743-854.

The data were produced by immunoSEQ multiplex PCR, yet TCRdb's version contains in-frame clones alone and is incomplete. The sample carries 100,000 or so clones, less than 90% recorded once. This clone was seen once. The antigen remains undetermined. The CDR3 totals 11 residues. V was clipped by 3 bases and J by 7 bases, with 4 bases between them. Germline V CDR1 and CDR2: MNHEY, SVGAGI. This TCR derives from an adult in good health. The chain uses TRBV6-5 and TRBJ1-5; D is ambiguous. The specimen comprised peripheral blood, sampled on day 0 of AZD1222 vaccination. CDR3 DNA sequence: TGTGCCAGCAGTTATGACCAGCCCCAGCATTTT. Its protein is CASSYDQPQHF.